This T cell receptor beta chain was sequenced for a study of tumor and adjacent non-tumor tissue in lung cancer. Overall study context: The cohort had about 12 adenocarcinoma, a couple of squamous cell and 1 small cell patients. Study outcomes and limitations: Compared with tumor, normal lung showed significantly lower TCR diversity. Normal lung showed higher cumulative top 100 clone frequency than tumor.

Remarks on this clonotype: Its antigen remains unknown. Its ends do not fully match the called genes, so a read error is possible.

No cell sorting was done before RNA was extracted from the tissue. Between August and November 2014, newly diagnosed, chemotherapy-naive lung cancer patients underwent thoracic surgery in China. This CDR3 region has 16 residues. From germline, CDR1 is MGHRA and CDR2 YSYEKL. TCRbeta libraries were built with three rounds of nested PCR, modified from ARM-PCR. TCRdb passed the multiplex PCR reads through MiXCR, listing each CDR3 protein once. The sample lists 55,000 to 75,000 distinct CDR3 sequences; around 60% were seen once. This sequence joins TRBV4-1 and TRBJ1-6, with 11 bases lining up with TRBD1. Sequenced material: lung tumor tissue. The origin of this receptor is a man aged 50 to 60 with non-small cell lung cancer. The CDR3 reads CASNQGGTGGSSPFHF. CDR3 DNA sequence: TGCGCCAGCAACCAAGGAGGGACAGGGGGAAGTTCACCCTTCCACTTT.